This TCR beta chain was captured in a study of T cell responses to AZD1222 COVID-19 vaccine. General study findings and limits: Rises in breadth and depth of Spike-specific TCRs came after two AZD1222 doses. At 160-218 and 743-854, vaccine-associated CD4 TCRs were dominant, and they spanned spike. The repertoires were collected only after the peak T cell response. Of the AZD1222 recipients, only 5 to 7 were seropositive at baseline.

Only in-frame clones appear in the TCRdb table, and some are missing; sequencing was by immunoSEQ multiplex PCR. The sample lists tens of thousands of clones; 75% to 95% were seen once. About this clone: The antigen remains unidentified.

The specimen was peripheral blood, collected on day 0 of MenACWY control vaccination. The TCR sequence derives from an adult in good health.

CDR3 DNA sequence: TGTGCCAGCAGTTCCCGGGGACCGAACACTGAAGCTTTCTTT. Amino acids: CASSSRGPNTEAFF. V usage is TRBV5-4 and J usage is TRBJ1-1; weak D call: TRBD1 (5 bases). Germline CDR1 and CDR2: SGHNT and YYREEE (reference sequence). The length of the CDR3 is 14 residues. The V gene lost 5 bases and the J gene lost 1 base, with 12 bases spanning the gap.